Below, 32 T cell receptor beta chains from the same sample are listed, as sequenced in a study of shared clonotypes between healthy human individuals. CD8 cells regarded as naive lacked CD45RO, were positively chosen for CCR7, and omitted terminally differentiated effector memory CD45RA+ cells. Sequencing was performed with immunoSEQ multiplex PCR; in TCRdb, only in-frame clones are kept and a portion is missing. The sample lists approximately 1.9 million clones; just over 90% were seen once. Input material: naive CD8+ T cells from PBMCs. These receptors came from a man younger than 35 in good health. Some clones in this sample may be carry-over from other donors' samples.

The chain recombines TRBV2 with TRBJ2-4, with D tentatively TRBD1 (5 bases). The V gene lost 0 bases and the J gene lost 0 bases, with 12 bases spanning the gap. This CDR3 has 17 residues. Germline CDR1 is SNHLY and CDR2 is FYNNEI. The CDR3 sequence is CASSEARTHLAKNIQYF. CDR3 nucleotide sequence: TGTGCCAGCAGTGAAGCTAGGACACATCTAGCCAAAAACATTCAGTACTTC.

This clone was seen once. The rearrangement links TRBV4-2 to TRBJ2-3; possible D gene TRBD2, 6 bases. In germline, CDR1 is LGHNA, CDR2 YNFKEQ. Trimming stripped 0 bases from V and 2 bases from J, with 9 bases between. There are 15 residues in the CDR3. The CDR3 DNA reads as TGTGCCAGCAGCCAAGACGGGACTTACACAGATACGCAGTATTTT. It is translated as CASSQDGTYTDTQYF.

The CDR3 here is CASSLDAGTAFYEQYF. DNA for the CDR3: TGTGCCAGCAGTCTAGACGCCGGGACAGCCTTCTACGAGCAGTACTTC. The chain carries TRBV27 and TRBJ2-7, with 7 nucleotides matching TRBD1. Germline V CDR1 and CDR2: MNHEY, SMNVEV (reference sequence). V lost 5 bases, J lost 3 bases, and 13 bases stayed unmatched. This CDR3 region has 16 residues.

The chain links TRBV7-2 to TRBJ2-2, with TRBD2 as a possible D gene (5 bases). V dropped 6 bases and J dropped 2 bases, with 22 bases sitting between them. Germline-derived CDR1 and CDR2 are SGHTA and FQGNSA. This CDR3 region has 18 residues. In DNA form, the CDR3 reads TGTGCCAGCAGTCGAACACCGGGTCACCGGACTAACACCGGGGAGCTGTTTTTT. Translating gives CASSRTPGHRTNTGELFF.

On this clone itself: Within the sample, other DNA sequences also encode this same CDR3. The chain carries TRBV28 and TRBJ2-3; 11 nucleotides match TRBD2. The CDR3 loop spans 15 amino acids. Germline CDR1 reads MDHEN; CDR2 reads SYDVKM. V shed 2 bases and J 5 bases; nucleotides not matched to a gene: 3. The CDR3 DNA reads TGTGCCAGCAGTTTACTAGCGGGAGGTCGAGATACGCAGTATTTT. Translation gives CASSLLAGGRDTQYF.

The chain employs TRBV5-8 and TRBJ2-1; TRBD1 matches 11 bases. Per the germline V gene, CDR1 is SGHTS and CDR2 is YDEGEE. The V gene end was trimmed by 0 bases and the J gene end by 1 base; junction bases not matched to a gene: 6. The CDR3 has 18 residues. The chain's CDR3 is CASSLDQGTGGSYNEQFF. The CDR3 nucleotides read TGTGCCAGCAGCTTGGACCAAGGGACAGGGGGTTCCTACAATGAGCAGTTCTTC. The variable domain in full, completed from reference TRBV5-8 and TRBJ2-1, reads EAGVTQSPTHLIKTRGQQATLRCSPISGHTSVYWYQQALGLGLQFLLWYDEGEERNRGNFPPRFSGRQFPNYSSELNVNALELEDSALYLCASSLDQGTGGSYNEQFFGPGTRLTVL.

V gene TRBV27 combines with J gene TRBJ2-1, with 12 bases that match TRBD1. CDR3 length: 15 amino acids. Germline V gives CDR1 MNHEY, CDR2 SMNVEV (reference sequence). Trimming at V came to 6 bases and at J to 8 bases, leaving 8 bases not matched to a gene. In DNA, the CDR3 is TGTGCCAGCAGCCGCATGGGACAGGGGGCGGATGAGCAGTTCTTC. This translates into CASSRMGQGADEQFF.

The chain combines TRBV9 with TRBJ2-3; D uncertain. Germline CDR1 SGDLS, CDR2 YYNGEE. V lost 0 bases to trimming and J lost 4 bases, with 12 bases between them. CDR3 length equals 15 residues. The CDR3 nucleotides are TGTGCCAGCAGCGTAGGGCTCATAGAGGCAGATACGCAGTATTTT. Translating gives CASSVGLIEADTQYF.

Only one count was recorded for this clone. V is TRBV5-4 and J is TRBJ2-2; D unclear. The germline V gene has CDR1 SGHNT and CDR2 YYREEE (reference sequence). The CDR3 loop spans 14 amino acids. Trimming removed 2 bases at V and 1 base at J, with 6 bases between. The CDR3 bases are TGTGCCAGCAGCTTCCCCGGGAACACCGGGGAGCTGTTTTTT. Translated, it gives CASSFPGNTGELFF. Using reference TRBV5-4 and TRBJ2-2 for the parts outside the CDR3, the full variable domain is ETGVTQSPTHLIKTRGQQVTLRCSSQSGHNTVSWYQQALGQGPQFIFQYYREEENGRGNFPPRFSGLQFPNYSSELNVNALELDDSALYLCASSFPGNTGELFFGEGSRLTVL.

The chain combines TRBV2 with TRBJ1-1; D is perhaps TRBD1 (6 bases). V was trimmed by 6 bases and J by 5 bases, leaving 16 bases between them. The CDR3 sequence is 14 residues long. Germline CDR1 SNHLY, CDR2 FYNNEI. This CDR3 is CASRTGRGGTEAFF. The CDR3 region has the DNA TGTGCCAGCAGGACGGGCAGGGGAGGGACTGAAGCTTTCTTT.

The chain couples TRBV7-8 to TRBJ2-6; D is undetermined. Per germline, CDR1 SGHVS and CDR2 FQNEAQ. Trimming left V 2 bases short and J 0 bases short, with 11 bases between. The CDR3 has 17 residues. CDR3 sequence (DNA): TGTGCCAGCAGCTTAAAGGGTGGGGTCTCTGGGGCCAACGTCCTGACTTTC. This gives the protein CASSLKGGVSGANVLTF. Supplemented by reference TRBV7-8 and TRBJ2-6, the full variable domain reads GAGVSQSPRYKVAKRGQDVALRCDPISGHVSLFWYQQALGQGPEFLTYFQNEAQLDKSGLPSDRFFAERPEGSVSTLKIQRTQQEDSAVYLCASSLKGGVSGANVLTFGAGSRLTVL.

The count of this clone is one. The CDR3 sequence is CASSQGTPGSYEQYF. The CDR3 region has the DNA TGCGCCAGCAGCCAGGGGACACCCGGATCCTACGAGCAGTACTTC. The chain combines TRBV4-1 with TRBJ2-7, with a possible D match to TRBD1 (6 bases). From germline, CDR1 is MGHRA and CDR2 YSYEKL. There are 15 residues in the CDR3. Trimming left V 3 bases short and J 1 base short, with 13 bases between.

This chain uses TRBV9 with TRBJ1-1, with D tentatively TRBD1 (5 bases). The germline V gene encodes CDR1 SGDLS and CDR2 YYNGEE. This CDR3 comprises 17 residues. V was trimmed by 1 base and J by 2 bases, leaving 18 bases between them. The CDR3 DNA reads TGTGCCAGCAGCGTACTTCCTCAGGAGGGGTTAAACACTGAAGCTTTCTTT. Its protein is CASSVLPQEGLNTEAFF.

This chain connects TRBV19 to TRBJ2-7, with D maybe TRBD2 (6 bases). The V end was cut by 6 bases, the J end by 2 bases, with 14 bases between. CDR1 is LNHDA and CDR2 is SQIVND in the germline V gene (reference sequence). The CDR3 consists of 14 residues. The CDR3 reads CASSPSGWPYEQYF. The CDR3 nucleotides are TGTGCCAGTAGCCCCAGCGGGTGGCCCTACGAGCAGTACTTC.

Here the CDR3 DNA reads TGTGCCAGCAGTTACTCGATTTACGGGTCCTACGAGCAGTACTTC. This gives the protein CASSYSIYGSYEQYF. The chain has TRBV6-5 and TRBJ2-7; D gene uncertain. The CDR3 covers 15 residues. Trimming took 0 bases from V and 1 from J, leaving 10 bases between them. CDR1 MNHEY and CDR2 SVGAGI come from the germline V gene.

As to this clone: At the DNA level, this CDR3 is encoded by other sequences in the same sample as well. The chain combines TRBV5-1 with TRBJ2-7; a weak D match, TRBD1 (6 bases). This CDR3 contains 14 residues. Per the germline V gene, CDR1 is SGHRS and CDR2 is YFSETQ. V lost 0 bases, J lost 2 bases, and 9 bases lay in between. The DNA for the CDR3 is TGCGCCAGCAGCTTGGCCGGACAGACCTACGAGCAGTACTTC. It specifies CASSLAGQTYEQYF.

The chain uses TRBV6-1 and TRBJ2-5; 12 bases agree with TRBD1. The CDR3 runs to 20 residues. Germline loops: CDR1 MNHNS, CDR2 SASEGT. Trimming at V came to 2 bases and at J to 5 bases, leaving 18 bases not matched to a gene. CDR3 nucleotides: TGTGCCAGCAGTGAACCGCCCCAACTCGTGGGACAGGGGGCTGATGAGACCCAGTACTTC. This translates into CASSEPPQLVGQGADETQYF.

V usage is TRBV7-9 and J usage is TRBJ2-3, with D hard to call. Trimming pared 6 bases from V and 2 bases from J, leaving 12 bases between. Germline CDR1 SEHNR, CDR2 FQNEAQ (reference sequence). The CDR3 is 14 amino acids. CDR3 sequence (DNA): TGTGCCAGCAGTCTCGAGGCCGTCACAGATACGCAGTATTTT. Translated: CASSLEAVTDTQYF.

The gene calls are TRBV28 and TRBJ1-3; D remains unclear. Trimming pared 3 bases from V and 3 bases from J, leaving 6 bases between. The CDR3 runs to 13 residues. CDR1 and CDR2 from the germline V gene are MDHEN and SYDVKM. Written as DNA, the CDR3 is TGTGCCAGCAGTTTGAGCTTTGGAAACACCATATATTTT. As protein: CASSLSFGNTIYF. Together with reference TRBV28 and TRBJ1-3, the CDR3 gives the full variable domain: DVKVTQSSRYLVKRTGEKVFLECVQDMDHENMFWYRQDPGLGLRLIYFSYDVKMKEKGDIPEGYSVSREKKERFSLILESASTNQTSMYLCASSLSFGNTIYFGEGSWLTVV.

This clone was counted a few times. V gene TRBV10-3 combines with J gene TRBJ1-5, with 12 nucleotides matching TRBD1. Per the germline V gene, CDR1 is ENHRY and CDR2 is SYGVKD. CDR3 length: 14 residues. J was trimmed by 10 bases and V by 6 bases; bases with no gene match: 7. The CDR3 loop reads CAIRDGTGGPPQHF. CDR3 DNA sequence: TGTGCCATCAGAGACGGGACAGGGGGCCCACCCCAGCATTTT.

CDR3 bases: TGTGCCAGCAGCCGGTCTCTGGGACAGGTTCTCAATCAGCCCCAGCATTTT. Translation gives CASSRSLGQVLNQPQHF. The V and J genes are TRBV7-8 and TRBJ1-5, with 8 bases matching TRBD1. This CDR3 has 17 residues. J lost 3 bases, V lost 5 bases, and 12 bases had no gene match. Looked up from germline, CDR1 is SGHVS and CDR2 is FQNEAQ.

V is TRBV7-9 and J is TRBJ1-4; 7 bases are a match to TRBD1. The CDR3 consists of 15 residues. CDR1 is SEHNR and CDR2 is FQNEAQ in the germline V gene (reference sequence). V lost 5 bases to trimming and J lost 10 bases; unmatched junction nucleotides: 13. The CDR3 is CASSQTGTVWSKLFF. The CDR3 coding sequence is TGTGCCAGCAGCCAAACCGGGACAGTGTGGTCAAAACTGTTTTTT. Using reference TRBV7-9 and TRBJ1-4 for the parts outside the CDR3, the full variable domain is DTGVSQNPRHKITKRGQNVTFRCDPISEHNRLYWYRQTLGQGPEFLTYFQNEAQLEKSRLLSDRFSAERPKGSFSTLEIQRTEQGDSAMYLCASSQTGTVWSKLFFGSGTQLSVL.

This chain uses TRBV7-8 with TRBJ2-2; 9 bases fit TRBD2. The germline V gene encodes CDR1 SGHVS and CDR2 FQNEAQ. Germline trimming cut 4 bases from V and 5 bases from J; bases unmatched to any gene: 14. The CDR3 is made up of 18 amino acids. The CDR3 region is CASSYPVMREGRTGELFF. The CDR3, as DNA: TGTGCCAGCAGCTACCCCGTTATGCGGGAGGGCCGAACCGGGGAGCTGTTTTTT.

The chain combines TRBV5-4 with TRBJ1-3; D is undetermined. V was pared by 2 bases and J by 0 bases, with 9 bases between. This CDR3 is built from 15 residues. In germline, CDR1 is SGHNT, CDR2 YYREEE (reference sequence). The CDR3 nucleotides read TGTGCCAGCAGCTTCGGACTGGTCTCTGGAAACACCATATATTTT. It specifies CASSFGLVSGNTIYF.

This sequence joins TRBV7-6 and TRBJ2-1, with D possibly being TRBD2 (6 bases). This CDR3 is 14 amino acids long. The germline gives CDR1 SGHVS, CDR2 FNYEAQ. Trimming pared 3 bases from V and 6 bases from J, leaving 12 bases between. CDR3 in amino acids: CASSFPLGLNEQFF. In DNA form, the CDR3 reads TGTGCCAGCAGCTTTCCTCTGGGACTCAATGAGCAGTTCTTC.

About this clone itself: Other DNA sequences from this sample encode an identical CDR3 as well. The rearrangement joins TRBV29-1 to TRBJ1-2, with a possible D match to TRBD1 (5 bases). The CDR3 runs 12 residues. The ends were cut back, 3 bases at V and 8 bases at J, with 13 bases in the middle. From germline, CDR1 is SQVTM and CDR2 ANQGSEA. CDR3 in amino acids: CSVDGQGGGYTF. The CDR3 DNA follows: TGCAGCGTTGATGGGCAGGGAGGCGGCTACACCTTC.

The rearrangement uses TRBV29-1 and TRBJ2-5; D gene ambiguous. The J call may be faulty, since TRBJ2-7 better matches the DNA end. The CDR3 sequence is 12 residues long. The germline CDR1 and CDR2 sequences are SQVTM and ANQGSEA. CDR3 nucleotides: TGCAGCGCTACGTCCAGCTCCTACGAGCAGTACTTC. It translates to CSATSSSYEQYF.

The rearrangement links TRBV19 to TRBJ2-7, with a possible D match to TRBD2 (5 bases). Germline V gives CDR1 LNHDA, CDR2 SQIVND (reference sequence). Trimming left V 3 bases short and J 0 bases short, with 12 bases between. This CDR3 is 15 amino acids long. The CDR3 nucleotides are TGTGCCAGTAGTATTAGGAGCGGTCCCTCCTACGAGCAGTACTTC. Encoded protein: CASSIRSGPSYEQYF.

Details on this clone: The sample carries other DNA sequences with the same CDR3. The rearrangement links TRBV7-9 to TRBJ2-5; D remains unclear. V was pared by 0 bases and J by 5 bases, with 4 bases between. CDR1 is SEHNR and CDR2 is FQNEAQ in the germline V gene (reference sequence). This CDR3 spans 12 amino acids. The CDR3 spells CASSLASETQYF. DNA for the CDR3: TGTGCCAGCAGCTTAGCTTCGGAGACCCAGTACTTC. The full variable domain, completed using reference TRBV7-9 and TRBJ2-5, is DTGVSQNPRHKITKRGQNVTFRCDPISEHNRLYWYRQTLGQGPEFLTYFQNEAQLEKSRLLSDRFSAERPKGSFSTLEIQRTEQGDSAMYLCASSLASETQYFGPGTRLLVL.

The chain links TRBV11-2 to TRBJ2-1, with 7 bases fitting TRBD1. V gave up 5 bases and J gave up 5 bases; unmatched junction bases: 9. Germline loops: CDR1 SGHAT, CDR2 FQNNGV. The CDR3 spans 15 residues. CDR3 sequence (DNA): TGTGCCAGCAGCAACTGGGACAGCCACAACAATGAGCAGTTCTTC. Translation: CASSNWDSHNNEQFF.

The chain links TRBV14 to TRBJ2-1; 7 nucleotides match TRBD1. V dropped 3 bases and J dropped 2; count of bases not matched to a gene: 4. CDR3 length: 15 amino acids. The germline gives CDR1 SGHDN, CDR2 FVKESK. CDR3 amino acids: CASSHWDSPYNEQFF. As DNA, the CDR3 is TGTGCCAGCAGCCACTGGGACAGCCCCTACAATGAGCAGTTCTTC.

The gene calls are TRBV4-1 and TRBJ2-7, with D possibly TRBD2 on 5 matching bases. The germline V and J ends were trimmed by 5 bases and 0 bases, with 11 bases remaining between them. Germline loops: CDR1 MGHRA, CDR2 YSYEKL. The CDR3 loop spans 14 amino acids. DNA for the CDR3: TGCGCCAGCAGCTTTACTAGGGACTCCTACGAGCAGTACTTC. Encoded protein: CASSFTRDSYEQYF.